The 21 T cell receptor beta chains listed next were all sequenced from one sample in a study of control samples from healthy donors and cancer patients. Sequencing used immunoSEQ multiplex PCR; TCRdb keeps in-frame clones, though not all of them. The data show approximately 53,000 clones, with 85% to 95% seen just once and about 0.93% held by the top ten. The sample consisted of PBMCs. The receptors come from a man aged 30 to 39 with colorectal cancer.

The rearrangement joins TRBV4-3 to TRBJ1-2; D remains ambiguous. The length of the CDR3 is 14 residues. Germline CDR1 reads LGHNA; CDR2 reads YSLEER. The V gene lost 1 base and the J gene lost 4 bases, with 10 bases spanning the gap. The CDR3 is CASSQALGAYGYTF. CDR3 coding DNA: TGCGCCAGCAGCCAAGCTCTCGGCGCCTATGGCTACACCTTC.

The gene calls are TRBV7-2 and TRBJ1-1; no clear D gene. The CDR3 contains 15 residues. With 3 bases removed from V and 7 bases from J, the gap between germline ends came to 18 bases. CDR1 is SGHTA and CDR2 is FQGNSA in the germline V gene. The CDR3 protein is CASSFTGILINEAFF. The CDR3 DNA sequence: TGTGCCAGCAGCTTCACCGGGATTCTAATTAATGAAGCTTTCTTT.

The V call is TRBV11-2, the J call TRBJ1-1; maybe TRBD1 (5 bases). The CDR3 consists of 15 residues. Germline V lookup: CDR1 SGHAT, CDR2 FQNNGV. With 5 bases removed from V and 0 bases from J, the gap between germline ends came to 13 bases. The CDR3 DNA sequence: TGTGCCAGCAGCCTTACCGGCAGGGTGAACACTGAAGCTTTCTTT. Amino acid sequence: CASSLTGRVNTEAFF.

This clone was observed a few times. The rearrangement uses TRBV7-9 and TRBJ2-7; 7 bases match TRBD1. Germline V gene data show CDR1 as SEHNR and CDR2 as FQNEAQ (reference sequence). CDR3 length equals 13 residues. Losses at the gene ends were 5 bases for V and 2 bases for J; bases not matched to a gene: 3. The CDR3 bases are TGTGCCAGCAGCGCAACAGGGGCCTACGAGCAGTACGTC. Amino acid sequence: CASSATGAYEQYV.

This clone appeared a single time. The junction departs from germline at one end; a sequencing error may be responsible. V gene TRBV7-7 combines with J gene TRBJ2-2; 8 positions agree with TRBD1. Germline V CDR1 and CDR2: SSHAT, FNYEAQ (reference sequence). This CDR3 contains 16 residues. The CDR3 DNA reads TGTGCTAGCAGCCCTGACTACAGGGGGGACACCGGGGAGCTGTTTTTT. As protein: CASSPDYRGDTGELFF.

J is TRBJ2-5 and V is TRBV3-1 (or the pseudogene TRBV3-2); a possible D gene is TRBD2 (5 bases). Trimming cost V 6 bases and J 1 base, with 12 bases left between them. Germline lookup yields CDR1 LGHDT and CDR2 YNNKEL (reference sequence). The CDR3 consists of 14 residues. The CDR3 DNA reads TGTGCCAGCAGACACCTAGGAGGCCAAGAGACCCAGTACTTC. It translates to CASRHLGGQETQYF.

This clone has only a few counts. The V and J genes are TRBV27 and TRBJ1-2; 9 bases line up with TRBD1. In germline, CDR1 is MNHEY, CDR2 SMNVEV (reference sequence). Trimming cost V 4 bases and J 4 bases; bases outside gene matches: 4. The CDR3 spans 14 residues. Here the CDR3 reads CASSSDRGAYGYTF. In nucleotides, the CDR3 is TGTGCCAGCAGTTCAGACAGGGGGGCCTATGGCTACACCTTC.

The chain carries TRBV18 and TRBJ2-1; the match to TRBD1 covers 9 bases. Germline-derived CDR1 and CDR2 are KGHSH and LQKENI. The ends lost 6 bases at V and 7 bases at J; junction bases unmatched: 7. The CDR3 contains 14 residues. Here the CDR3 reads CASSLGTGRNEQFF. The CDR3, as DNA: TGTGCCAGCTCCCTCGGGACAGGGCGGAATGAGCAGTTCTTC.

This sequence joins TRBV27 and TRBJ2-3, with TRBD2 as a possible D gene (5 bases). Germline V gene data show CDR1 as MNHEY and CDR2 as SMNVEV (reference sequence). The CDR3 is made up of 13 amino acids. With 4 bases removed from V and 6 bases from J, the gap between germline ends came to 11 bases. The CDR3 bases are TGTGCCAGCAGTTGGTACCGCGGGGATACGCAGTATTTT. Translation: CASSWYRGDTQYF.

This chain links TRBV11-2 with TRBJ2-4, with D possibly called TRBD1 or TRBD2 (5 bases each). Trimming took 5 bases from V and 7 from J, leaving 15 bases between them. The CDR3 spans 14 residues. Germline assignment: CDR1 SGHAT and CDR2 FQNNGV. DNA for the CDR3: TGTGCCAGCAGCCGTACTGGGGGTGGGAACATTCAGTACTTC. Protein product: CASSRTGGGNIQYF.

The chain uses TRBV7-9 and TRBJ1-1, with 7 nucleotides matching TRBD1. The germline V gene encodes CDR1 SEHNR and CDR2 FQNEAQ (reference sequence). The CDR3 sequence is 16 residues long. V lost 5 bases and J lost 3; bases outside the gene matches: 12. CDR3 sequence (DNA): TGTGCCAGCAGCCGAGACAGGGAGAGATGGTACACTGAAGCTTTCTTT. Its protein is CASSRDRERWYTEAFF.

This chain links TRBV6-4 with TRBJ2-3; 8 bases are shared with TRBD2. V was pared by 0 bases and J by 6 bases, with 8 bases of the junction left unmatched. Germline lookup yields CDR1 MRHNA and CDR2 SNTAGT. This CDR3 is 16 amino acids long. CDR3 DNA: TGTGCCAGCAGTGACTCATGGCGGGGGGCGACGGATACGCAGTATTTT. Its translation: CASSDSWRGATDTQYF.

This chain connects TRBV2 to TRBJ2-3, with D unresolved. Germline-derived CDR1 and CDR2 are SNHLY and FYNNEI. V lost 7 bases and J 5 bases, leaving 13 bases between the germline ends. The CDR3 length is 13 residues. The CDR3 nucleotides are TGTGCCAGCAAGAACGAGCTTAGAGATACGCAGTATTTT. Its protein product is CASKNELRDTQYF.

This clone is a singleton in its sample. The V and J genes are TRBV19 and TRBJ1-6; maybe TRBD1 (6 bases). The CDR3 is 21 residues long. V was pared by 6 bases and J by 2 bases, with 29 bases between. In germline, CDR1 is LNHDA, CDR2 SQIVND (reference sequence). The CDR3 loop reads CASSPGVGARPFPTYNSPLHF. In DNA form, the CDR3 reads TGTGCCAGTAGCCCCGGGGTGGGGGCCCGACCCTTTCCAACCTATAATTCACCCCTCCACTTT.

J is TRBJ2-1 and V is TRBV2; the D gene is possibly TRBD2 (6 bases). Germline CDR1 is SNHLY and CDR2 is FYNNEI. The CDR3 spans 15 residues. V was clipped by 8 bases and J by 4 bases, with 18 bases between them. For the CDR3, the DNA is TGTGCCAGCGTATCGGGACTCAGGTTTTACAATGAGCAGTTCTTC. Protein sequence: CASVSGLRFYNEQFF.

In the case of this clone: The junction differs from germline at one of its ends, possibly a read error. The V call is TRBV12-3 or TRBV12-4, the J call TRBJ1-3, with D possibly TRBD1 on 6 matching bases. The CDR3 has 12 amino acids. The DNA for the CDR3 is TGCTCAAACAGGGTGGGAGGAAACACCATATATTTT. This encodes CSNRVGGNTIYF.

CDR3: CASSLVGGWNYGYTF. The CDR3 DNA follows: TGTGCCAGCAGCTTGGTGGGGGGCTGGAACTATGGCTACACCTTC. V is TRBV5-4 and J is TRBJ1-2; D is perhaps TRBD1 (6 bases). V dropped 0 bases and J dropped 2 bases, with 11 bases sitting between them. This CDR3 has 15 residues. Germline V gives CDR1 SGHNT, CDR2 YYREEE (reference sequence).

The V gene is TRBV10-1, the J gene TRBJ2-3; 11 nucleotides align to TRBD2. V was pared by 2 bases and J by 5 bases, with 9 bases of the junction left unmatched. Germline values: CDR1 WNHNN, CDR2 SYGVQD (reference sequence). The CDR3 runs 17 residues. The CDR3 DNA reads TGCGCCAGCAGTGAGAGGAGTAGCGGGGGGGCCGAAGATACGCAGTATTTT. Protein: CASSERSSGGAEDTQYF.

J is TRBJ2-1 and V is TRBV5-1, with D perhaps assigned TRBD1 or TRBD2 (6 bases each). In germline, CDR1 is SGHRS, CDR2 YFSETQ. Trimming removed 2 bases from V and 4 bases from J, with 19 bases in between. This CDR3 contains 17 residues. The DNA of the CDR3 is TGCGCCAGCAGCTTTAGGTTCCGCGGAGGGGGTTACAATGAGCAGTTCTTC. Protein product: CASSFRFRGGGYNEQFF.

The chain has TRBV15 and TRBJ2-7; D unresolved. Germline lookup yields CDR1 LNHNV and CDR2 YYDKDF (reference sequence). This CDR3 spans 13 amino acids. The V and J ends lost 6 bases and 0 bases respectively, with 9 bases between them. CDR3 in amino acids: CATSHTTSYEQYF. DNA for the CDR3: TGTGCCACCAGTCATACGACCTCCTACGAGCAGTACTTC. The whole variable domain, filled in from reference TRBV15 and TRBJ2-7, reads DAMVIQNPRYQVTQFGKPVTLSCSQTLNHNVMYWYQQKSSQAPKLLFHYYDKDFNNEADTPDNFQSRRPNTSFCFLDIRSPGLGDTAMYLCATSHTTSYEQYFGPGTRLTVT.

The V call is TRBV7-9, the J call TRBJ2-3; possible D gene TRBD2, 5 bases. The CDR3 spans 14 residues. Germline V gene sequence: CDR1 SEHNR, CDR2 FQNEAQ (reference sequence). V lost 5 bases, J lost 0 bases, and 9 bases lay in between. The CDR3 sequence: CASSQGLSTDTQYF. The CDR3 DNA follows: TGTGCCAGCAGCCAAGGACTGAGCACAGATACGCAGTATTTT. Together with reference TRBV7-9 and TRBJ2-3, the CDR3 gives the full variable domain: DTGVSQNPRHKITKRGQNVTFRCDPISEHNRLYWYRQTLGQGPEFLTYFQNEAQLEKSRLLSDRFSAERPKGSFSTLEIQRTEQGDSAMYLCASSQGLSTDTQYFGPGTRLTVL.